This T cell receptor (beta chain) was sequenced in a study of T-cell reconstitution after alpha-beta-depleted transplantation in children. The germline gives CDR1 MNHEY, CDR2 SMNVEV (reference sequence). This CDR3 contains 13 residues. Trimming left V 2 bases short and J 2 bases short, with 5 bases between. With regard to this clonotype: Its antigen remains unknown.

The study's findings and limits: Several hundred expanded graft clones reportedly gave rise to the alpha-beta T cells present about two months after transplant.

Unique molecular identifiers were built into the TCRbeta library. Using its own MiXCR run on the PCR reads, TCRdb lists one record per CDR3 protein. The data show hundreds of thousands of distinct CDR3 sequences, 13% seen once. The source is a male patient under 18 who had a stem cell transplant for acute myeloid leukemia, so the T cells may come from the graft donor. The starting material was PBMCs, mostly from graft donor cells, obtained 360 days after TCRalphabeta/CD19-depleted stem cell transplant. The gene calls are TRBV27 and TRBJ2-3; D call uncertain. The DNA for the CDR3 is TGTGCCAGCAGTTTACTGTACACAGATACGCAGTATTTT. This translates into CASSLLYTDTQYF.